This T cell receptor beta chain appears in the sequencing data of a study of shared clonotypes between healthy human individuals. Study-level findings and limits: The genetic and exposure-history diversity represented was limited by few donors.

Profiled with immunoSEQ multiplex PCR; TCRdb holds only in-frame clones, not every one. The data hold roughly 640,000 clones, with around 97% observed a single time. Regarding this clone: Its antigen is currently unknown.

The sequenced material came from naive CD4+ T cells sorted from blood. As for subset: CD45RA+ positively selected. The receptor's source is a woman aged 25 to 39 in good health.

CDR3 DNA: TGTGCCAGCAGTGCGGGAGTAGGTTCCTACGAGCAGTACTTC. Its translation: CASSAGVGSYEQYF. The V gene is TRBV6-1, the J gene TRBJ2-7; D is perhaps TRBD2 (6 bases). The CDR3 runs to 14 residues. The germline gives CDR1 MNHNS, CDR2 SASEGT. Trimming removed 4 bases at V and 1 base at J, with 11 bases between.